The 14 T cell receptor beta chains given below trace back to one sample, sequenced in a study of T cell changes during pregnancy in multiple sclerosis. Measured with immunoSEQ multiplex PCR; TCRdb has only the in-frame clones, and not every one. The repertoire holds under 50,000 clones, with 90% to 95% as singletons. Sequenced material: CD4+ T cells from peripheral blood mononuclear cells, taken after pregnancy. The origin of the receptors is a female donor with multiple sclerosis, enrolled in a pregnancy study.

The V call is TRBV7-3, the J call TRBJ2-3; 10 bases agree with TRBD2. Germline trimming cut 6 bases from V and 2 bases from J; bases unmatched to any gene: 5. CDR3 length: 15 residues. In germline, CDR1 is SGHTA, CDR2 FQGTGA. Here the CDR3 DNA reads TGTGCCAGCAGTTCTAGCGGGGGCTCCACAGATACGCAGTATTTT. It translates to CASSSSGGSTDTQYF.

As DNA, the CDR3 is TGCAGTGCTAGGGCGGACACTGAAGCTTTCTTT. This codes for CSARADTEAFF. The J gene is TRBJ1-1, the V gene TRBV20-1; D unresolved. Germline values: CDR1 DFQATT, CDR2 SNEGSKA (reference sequence). The CDR3 contains 11 residues. V shed 3 bases and J shed 3 bases, with 5 bases lying between them.

J is TRBJ2-1 and V is TRBV5-1; 7 nucleotides agree with TRBD1. CDR1 and CDR2 (germline): SGHRS, YFSETQ. The V and J ends lost 4 bases and 1 base, in that order; junction bases with no gene match: 5. This CDR3 contains 15 residues. CDR3 DNA: TGCGCCAGCAGCAAAACAGGGGAGTCCTACAATGAGCAGTTCTTC. It translates to CASSKTGESYNEQFF.

V usage is TRBV4-1 and J usage is TRBJ1-1; 7 bases are shared with TRBD1. V lost 4 bases and J lost 1; bases outside the gene matches: 3. There are 14 residues in the CDR3. Germline assignment: CDR1 MGHRA and CDR2 YSYEKL. The CDR3 DNA reads TGCGCCAGCAGCCGTTGGGACAGGAACACTGAAGCTTTCTTT. Amino acids: CASSRWDRNTEAFF.

The chain couples TRBV5-6 to TRBJ2-5; no reliable D call. Trimming shortened V by 1 base and J by 5 bases, and 3 bases separated the two germline ends. This CDR3 has 11 residues. Looked up from germline, CDR1 is SGHDT and CDR2 is YYEEEE. This chain's CDR3 is CASSLRETQYF. DNA of the CDR3: TGTGCCAGCAGCTTGCGGGAGACCCAGTACTTC.

The chain couples TRBV28 to TRBJ2-1, with D maybe TRBD2 (5 bases). The CDR3 runs to 14 residues. Looked up from germline, CDR1 is MDHEN and CDR2 is SYDVKM. Trimming cost V 6 bases and J 9 bases, with 18 bases left between them. DNA of the CDR3: TGTGCCAGCAGGACGGGGTATGCAGGTGGTGAGCAGTTCTTC. Amino acids: CASRTGYAGGEQFF.

The genes are TRBV5-1 and TRBJ1-2; no firm D call. In germline, CDR1 is SGHRS, CDR2 YFSETQ. Trimming removed 1 base from V and 7 bases from J, with 8 bases in between. The CDR3 is made up of 12 amino acids. The CDR3 nucleotides read TGCGCCAGCAGCTTGTCCAGTGTTGGCTACACCTTC. Encoded protein: CASSLSSVGYTF.

The chain links TRBV4-1 to TRBJ2-5, with D tentatively TRBD2 (5 bases). The V gene lost 1 base and the J gene lost 5 bases, with 11 bases spanning the gap. This CDR3 has 14 amino acids. In germline, CDR1 is MGHRA, CDR2 YSYEKL. For the CDR3, the DNA is TGCGCCAGCAGCCAAGTCGGTAGCGTGGAGACCCAGTACTTC. As protein: CASSQVGSVETQYF.

This clone was found once. CDR3 amino acids: CASSQASIIGYTF. CDR3 DNA: TGTGCCAGCAGCCAAGCGAGTATTATTGGCTACACCTTC. The chain uses TRBV14 and TRBJ1-2; D not certain. The ends were cut back, 1 base at V and 7 bases at J, with 10 bases in the middle. The CDR3 has 13 amino acids. CDR1 is SGHDN and CDR2 is FVKESK in the germline V gene.

V usage is TRBV19 and J usage is TRBJ2-3, with TRBD2 matching 9 bases. Trimming at V came to 6 bases and at J to 2 bases, leaving 9 bases not matched to a gene. The CDR3 is 16 amino acids. CDR1 is LNHDA, CDR2 SQIVND, per germline (reference sequence). The CDR3 bases are TGTGCCAGTAGAGATAGCGGGGGCCTAATCACAGATACGCAGTATTTT. Translating it yields CASRDSGGLITDTQYF. The variable domain in full, with the rest retrieved from reference TRBV19 and TRBJ2-3, is DGGITQSPKYLFRKEGQNVTLSCEQNLNHDAMYWYRQDPGQGLRLIYYSQIVNDFQKGDIAEGYSVSREKKESFPLTVTSAQKNPTAFYLCASRDSGGLITDTQYFGPGTRLTVL.

The V gene is TRBV18, the J gene TRBJ1-5; weak D call: TRBD1 (5 bases). Germline lookup yields CDR1 KGHSH and CDR2 LQKENI. The CDR3 has 15 residues. Trimming took off 2 bases at V and 7 bases at J, with 15 bases between the two ends. The CDR3 bases are TGTGCCAGCTCACCAAGTGGGGCAACCTCCCAGCCCCAGCATTTT. The encoded protein is CASSPSGATSQPQHF. Full variable domain (rest looked up from reference TRBV18 and TRBJ1-5): NAGVMQNPRHLVRRRGQEARLRCSPMKGHSHVYWYRQLPEEGLKFMVYLQKENIIDESGMPKERFSAEFPKEGPSILRIQQVVRGDSAAYFCASSPSGATSQPQHFGDGTRLSIL.

The J gene is TRBJ1-6, the V gene TRBV5-4; tentatively, D is TRBD1 (5 bases). Per germline, CDR1 SGHNT and CDR2 YYREEE (reference sequence). The V end lost 5 bases, the J end lost 9 bases, and 15 bases lay between the germline ends. The CDR3 is 14 amino acids. CDR3 protein: CASSLQALGSPLHF. The CDR3 DNA reads TGTGCCAGCAGTTTACAGGCCCTTGGTTCACCCCTCCACTTT.

This sequence joins TRBV5-1 and TRBJ1-4; 10 bases are shared with TRBD1. Trimming removed 4 bases from V and 5 bases from J; junction bases left unmatched: 8. The CDR3 is made up of 16 amino acids. Germline CDR1 SGHRS, CDR2 YFSETQ. In DNA form, the CDR3 reads TGCGCCAGCAGCAGTCCACCGGGACAGGGGAATGAAAAACTGTTTTTT. It translates to CASSSPPGQGNEKLFF.

The chain recombines TRBV5-8 with TRBJ2-3; the match to TRBD1 covers 7 bases. The CDR3 covers 15 residues. The ends lost 4 bases at V and 0 bases at J; junction bases unmatched: 5. Germline CDR1 SGHTS, CDR2 YDEGEE. The CDR3 protein is CASSPPDRSTDTQYF. Here the CDR3 DNA reads TGTGCCAGCAGCCCCCCGGACAGGAGCACAGATACGCAGTATTTT.